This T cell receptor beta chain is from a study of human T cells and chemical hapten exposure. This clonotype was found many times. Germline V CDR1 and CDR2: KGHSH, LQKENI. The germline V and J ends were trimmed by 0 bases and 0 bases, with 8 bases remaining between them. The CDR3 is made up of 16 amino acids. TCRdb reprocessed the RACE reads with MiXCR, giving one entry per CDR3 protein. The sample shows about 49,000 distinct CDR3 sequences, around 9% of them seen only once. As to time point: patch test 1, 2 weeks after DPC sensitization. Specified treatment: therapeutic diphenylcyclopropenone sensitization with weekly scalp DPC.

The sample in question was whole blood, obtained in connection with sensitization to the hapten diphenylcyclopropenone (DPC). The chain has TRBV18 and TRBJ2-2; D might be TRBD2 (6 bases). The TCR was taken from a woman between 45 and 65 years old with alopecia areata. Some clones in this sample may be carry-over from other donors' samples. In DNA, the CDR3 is TGTGCCAGCTCACCACCTAGCGGAGCGAACACCGGGGAGCTGTTTTTT. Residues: CASSPPSGANTGELFF.